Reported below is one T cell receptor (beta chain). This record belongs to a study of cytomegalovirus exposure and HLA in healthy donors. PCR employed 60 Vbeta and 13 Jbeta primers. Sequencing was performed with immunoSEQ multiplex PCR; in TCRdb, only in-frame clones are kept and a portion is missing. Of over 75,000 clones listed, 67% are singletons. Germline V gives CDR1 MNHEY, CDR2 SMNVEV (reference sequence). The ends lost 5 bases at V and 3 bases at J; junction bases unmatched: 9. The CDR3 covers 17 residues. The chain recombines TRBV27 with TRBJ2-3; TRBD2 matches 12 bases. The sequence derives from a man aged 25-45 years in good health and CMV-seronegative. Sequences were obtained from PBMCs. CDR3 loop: CASSATSGRVPTDTQYF. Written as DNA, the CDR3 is TGTGCCAGCAGTGCGACTAGCGGGAGAGTTCCGACAGATACGCAGTATTTT.